These 12 T cell receptor beta chains came from one sample sequenced in a study of cytomegalovirus exposure and HLA in healthy donors. The PCR had 60 Vbeta and 13 Jbeta primers. Profiling relied on immunoSEQ multiplex PCR, and the TCRdb table lists in-frame clones only, not all of them. The table lists about 120,000 clones, 75% to 90% of them singletons, with less than 0.25% in the top ten. The sample taken for sequencing was PBMCs. These TCRs come from a man aged 45-65 years in good health and CMV-seronegative.

The genes are TRBV9 and TRBJ2-2, with TRBD2 matching over 11 bases. The V and J ends lost 4 bases and 1 base, in that order; junction bases with no gene match: 3. CDR1 SGDLS and CDR2 YYNGEE come from the germline V gene. The CDR3 covers 16 residues. CDR3 in DNA: TGTGCCAGCAGCCTAACTAGCGGGGGGAACACCGGGGAGCTGTTTTTT. Residues: CASSLTSGGNTGELFF.

This clone was seen a single time. V gene TRBV7-6 combines with J gene TRBJ1-6, with a weak D call TRBD1 (6 bases). The CDR3 length is 14 residues. V was cut by 2 bases and J by 7 bases, with 9 bases left in between. Looked up from germline, CDR1 is SGHVS and CDR2 is FNYEAQ. This chain's CDR3 is CASSLPGENSPLHF. As DNA, the CDR3 is TGTGCCAGCAGCTTACCAGGGGAGAATTCACCCCTCCACTTT.

This clone was recorded only once. CDR3 nucleotides: TGTGCCAGCAGTTTAGGGTTGGCGGGAGGAGAGACCCAGTACTTC. It yields the protein CASSLGLAGGETQYF. The J gene is TRBJ2-5, the V gene TRBV27; 8 bases agree with TRBD2. The CDR3 spans 15 residues. CDR1 MNHEY and CDR2 SMNVEV come from the germline V gene (reference sequence). Trimming cost V 2 bases and J 4 bases; bases outside gene matches: 6.

The chain links TRBV2 to TRBJ1-5; D is unresolved. The V gene's germline CDR1 is SNHLY and CDR2 FYNNEI. The CDR3 runs 13 residues. V was cut by 4 bases and J by 4 bases, with 8 bases left in between. The CDR3 coding sequence is TGTGCCAGCAGTGTGCCGGGGAATCAGCCCCAGCATTTT. Residues: CASSVPGNQPQHF.

The chain employs TRBV5-4 and TRBJ2-7; 10 bases agree with TRBD2. The CDR3 is 16 residues long. V lost 4 bases and J lost 7; bases outside the gene matches: 14. From germline, CDR1 is SGHNT and CDR2 YYREEE (reference sequence). The chain's CDR3 is CASSATPLAGRIEQYF. The CDR3 DNA follows: TGTGCCAGCAGCGCTACCCCACTAGCGGGGAGGATAGAGCAGTACTTC.

The V call is TRBV5-6, the J call TRBJ1-6; possible D gene TRBD1, 6 bases. This CDR3 contains 14 residues. Germline CDR1 is SGHDT and CDR2 is YYEEEE. V lost 5 bases, J lost 5 bases, and 11 bases lay in between. The CDR3 reads CASRRDKNNSPLHF. The CDR3 bases are TGTGCCAGCAGGAGGGACAAAAATAATTCACCCCTCCACTTT.

The gene calls are TRBV18 and TRBJ2-4; unclear D gene. The germline CDR1 and CDR2 sequences are KGHSH and LQKENI. The CDR3 sequence is 14 residues long. V was cut by 3 bases and J by 4 bases, with 10 bases left in between. This chain's CDR3 is CASSPPLVKNIQYF. The CDR3 DNA reads TGTGCCAGCTCACCTCCACTTGTGAAAAACATTCAGTACTTC.

V and J are TRBV7-3 and TRBJ1-4; D is perhaps TRBD1 (6 bases). This CDR3 spans 16 amino acids. V lost 5 bases and J 8 bases, leaving 21 bases between the germline ends. The germline V gene encodes CDR1 SGHTA and CDR2 FQGTGA. DNA for the CDR3: TGTGCCAGCAGCCCCCAGAAGGGGGTAGCGAGAGAAAAACTGTTTTTT. Protein product: CASSPQKGVAREKLFF. The whole variable domain, filled in from reference TRBV7-3 and TRBJ1-4, reads GAGVSQTPSNKVTEKGKYVELRCDPISGHTALYWYRQSLGQGPEFLIYFQGTGAADDSGLPNDRFFAVRPEGSVSTLKIQRTERGDSAVYLCASSPQKGVAREKLFFGSGTQLSVL.

V is TRBV7-8 and J is TRBJ2-3, with 14 positions matching TRBD2. Trimming took 4 bases from V and 0 from J; bases not matched to a gene: 6. The CDR3 extends over 18 amino acids. CDR1 and CDR2 from the germline V gene are SGHVS and FQNEAQ. The CDR3 is CASSSGLAGAPSTDTQYF. The CDR3 DNA reads as TGTGCCAGCAGCTCGGGACTAGCGGGAGCTCCGAGCACAGATACGCAGTATTTT.

The V call is TRBV6-5, the J call TRBJ1-1; D possibly corresponds to TRBD1 (6 bases). The CDR3 has 15 amino acids. Trimming took off 7 bases at V and 5 bases at J, with 20 bases between the two ends. Germline V gene sequence: CDR1 MNHEY, CDR2 SVGAGI. The chain's CDR3 is CASIPPGGGRTEAFF. The CDR3 DNA reads as TGTGCCAGCATTCCCCCTGGGGGCGGAAGGACTGAAGCTTTCTTT.

The rearrangement links TRBV20-1 to TRBJ1-2, with D perhaps matching TRBD1 (6 bases). Germline values: CDR1 DFQATT, CDR2 SNEGSKA (reference sequence). The CDR3 length is 11 residues. Trimming shortened V by 5 bases and J by 4 bases, and 8 bases separated the two germline ends. The CDR3 sequence is CSAPDSYGYTF. The CDR3 DNA reads TGCAGTGCTCCGGACAGCTATGGCTACACCTTC.

The gene calls are TRBV6-6 and TRBJ2-7; TRBD1 matches 7 bases. Germline trimming cut 6 bases from V and 6 bases from J; bases unmatched to any gene: 11. The CDR3 is 14 amino acids. Per germline, CDR1 MNHNY and CDR2 SVGAGI (reference sequence). The CDR3 nucleotides read TGTGCCAGCAGCTACCGGGACAGAGTTACCGAGCAGTACTTC. Translation: CASSYRDRVTEQYF.